The 30 T cell receptor beta chains listed next were all sequenced from one sample in a study of cytomegalovirus exposure and HLA in healthy donors. The PCR contained 60 Vbeta and 13 Jbeta primers. Here immunoSEQ multiplex PCR was the method, and the copy in TCRdb shows in-frame clones only, minus some. Counted here are about 130,000 clones, 74% occurring once; the ten biggest clones make up 5.5% to 7.5%. Sample: PBMCs. The origin of the receptors is a woman in her forties or fifties in good health and CMV-seropositive.

As regards this clone: Mismatch with germline at one junction end may stem from a read error. The chain couples TRBV7-7 to TRBJ2-3; D is possibly TRBD1 (6 bases). CDR3 length: 18 residues. Germline-derived CDR1 and CDR2 are SSHAT and FNYEAQ (reference sequence). The CDR3 loop is CASSLRVHKGVSTDTQYF. CDR3 coding DNA: TGTGCTAGCAGCCTCAGGGTCCATAAGGGGGTCAGCACAGATACGCAGTATTTT. Full variable domain (missing parts from reference TRBV7-7 and TRBJ2-3): GAGVSQSPRYKVTKRGQDVTLRCDPISSHATLYWYQQALGQGPEFLTYFNYEAQPDKSGLPSDRFSAERPEGSISTLTIQRTEQRDSAMYRCASSLRVHKGVSTDTQYFGPGTRLTVL.

As concerns this clone: Germline is not matched at one junction end, which may reflect a read error. V gene TRBV7-7 combines with J gene TRBJ2-5; D possibly corresponds to TRBD1 (6 bases). This CDR3 is built from 15 residues. Germline CDR1 and CDR2: SSHAT and FNYEAQ (reference sequence). CDR3 loop: CASSLSSGDVETQYF. As DNA, the CDR3 is TGTGCTAGCAGCTTAAGTTCAGGGGACGTAGAGACCCAGTACTTC. Variable domain in full (rest from reference TRBV7-7 and TRBJ2-5): GAGVSQSPRYKVTKRGQDVTLRCDPISSHATLYWYQQALGQGPEFLTYFNYEAQPDKSGLPSDRFSAERPEGSISTLTIQRTEQRDSAMYRCASSLSSGDVETQYFGPGTRLLVL.

J is TRBJ1-2 and V is TRBV5-1, with D perhaps TRBD1 (5 bases). CDR1 is SGHRS, CDR2 YFSETQ, per germline. CDR3 length equals 13 residues. V dropped 4 bases and J dropped 7 bases, with 14 bases sitting between them. CDR3 coding DNA: TGCGCCAGCAGCCCTACAGGTAATGGTGGCTACACCTTC. The encoded protein is CASSPTGNGGYTF.

The V and J genes are TRBV5-5 and TRBJ1-5, with TRBD1 as a possible D gene (6 bases). CDR1 is SGHKS and CDR2 is YYEKEE in the germline V gene (reference sequence). V was clipped by 5 bases and J by 7 bases, with 19 bases between them. This CDR3 comprises 15 residues. The CDR3 DNA follows: TGTGCCAGCAGACCTCCCCAGGGGCGAGGGCAGCCCCAGCATTTT. Translating it yields CASRPPQGRGQPQHF.

This clone was recorded only once. The CDR3 DNA sequence: TGTGCCAGCTCACCACCGGGTGGCAGGGCCCAAGAGACCCAGTACTTC. Translation: CASSPPGGRAQETQYF. The chain employs TRBV18 and TRBJ2-5; TRBD1 might be the D (5 bases). The length of the CDR3 is 16 residues. V lost 0 bases and J 1 base, leaving 12 bases between the germline ends. Germline V gene lookup returns CDR1 KGHSH and CDR2 LQKENI.

This chain links TRBV9 with TRBJ1-2; TRBD1 agrees at 7 bases. The CDR3 runs to 14 residues. Trimming at V came to 2 bases and at J to 6 bases, leaving 7 bases not matched to a gene. In germline, CDR1 is SGDLS, CDR2 YYNGEE. The DNA of the CDR3 is TGTGCCAGCAGCGTTAATACAGGGGTGGATGGCTACACCTTC. Translated, it gives CASSVNTGVDGYTF.

The V gene is TRBV19, the J gene TRBJ1-2; no definite D call. V lost 3 bases and J 8 bases, leaving 13 bases between the germline ends. The CDR3 consists of 13 residues. The germline V gene has CDR1 LNHDA and CDR2 SQIVND (reference sequence). CDR3: CASSISAGRGYTF. Here the CDR3 DNA reads TGTGCCAGTAGTATCTCCGCGGGCCGGGGCTACACCTTC. Full variable domain (rest looked up from reference TRBV19 and TRBJ1-2): DGGITQSPKYLFRKEGQNVTLSCEQNLNHDAMYWYRQDPGQGLRLIYYSQIVNDFQKGDIAEGYSVSREKKESFPLTVTSAQKNPTAFYLCASSISAGRGYTFGSGTRLTVV.

The chain has TRBV10-3 and TRBJ1-1; a possible D gene is TRBD1 (5 bases). Deletions cut 10 bases from V and 3 bases from J, with 12 bases between. Germline V lookup: CDR1 ENHRY, CDR2 SYGVKD. The CDR3 is 12 residues long. The CDR3 DNA reads TGTGCCACTCGACAGCGCGACACTGAAGCTTTCTTT. Protein: CATRQRDTEAFF.

The chain recombines TRBV7-9 with TRBJ1-5; D perhaps matches TRBD1 (5 bases). Germline CDR1 SEHNR, CDR2 FQNEAQ (reference sequence). Trimming removed 6 bases at V and 3 bases at J, with 12 bases between. The CDR3 extends over 14 amino acids. The DNA for the CDR3 is TGTGCCAGCAGGAGCGGGGGGGTCAATCAGCCCCAGCATTTT. Its translation is CASRSGGVNQPQHF.

V and J are TRBV29-1 and TRBJ2-7; 11 nucleotides match TRBD1. Germline V gene sequence: CDR1 SQVTM, CDR2 ANQGSEA. This CDR3 spans 15 amino acids. Trimming took 0 bases from V and 7 from J; bases not matched to a gene: 8. The CDR3 sequence: CSVEEVGQGAREQYF. The DNA for the CDR3 is TGCAGCGTTGAAGAGGTCGGACAGGGGGCGAGGGAGCAGTACTTC.

The chain is built from TRBV4-1 and TRBJ2-3; 15 nucleotides align to TRBD2. Looked up from germline, CDR1 is MGHRA and CDR2 is YSYEKL. There are 16 residues in the CDR3. J lost 3 bases, V lost 4 bases, and 2 bases had no gene match. The CDR3, as DNA: TGCGCCAGCAGCCCGGGACTAGCGGGGGGAACAGATACGCAGTATTTT. Amino acid sequence: CASSPGLAGGTDTQYF.

This clone was detected a few times. This chain links TRBV5-1 with TRBJ1-2; D is possibly TRBD1 (6 bases). Trimming removed 0 bases from V and 6 bases from J, with 9 bases in between. Per germline, CDR1 SGHRS and CDR2 YFSETQ. This CDR3 is built from 13 residues. CDR3 sequence (DNA): TGCGCCAGCAGCTTGGCGCCAGGGGATGGCTACACCTTC. Protein product: CASSLAPGDGYTF.

This clone was counted only a few times. The V and J genes are TRBV7-2 and TRBJ2-7, with 9 bases identical to TRBD1. V was pared by 5 bases and J by 5 bases, with 13 bases of the junction left unmatched. Germline V gene lookup returns CDR1 SGHTA and CDR2 FQGNSA. There are 16 residues in the CDR3. CDR3 amino acids: CASSRRTGALRDEQYF. The DNA for the CDR3 is TGTGCCAGCAGCCGTCGGACAGGGGCCCTTAGGGACGAGCAGTACTTC.

The CDR3 DNA is TGCGCCAGCAGCTACTTCTCCCGGACAGGGCTGACAGATACGCAGTATTTT. It is translated as CASSYFSRTGLTDTQYF. The rearrangement links TRBV5-1 to TRBJ2-3; 8 positions match TRBD1. The germline CDR1 and CDR2 sequences are SGHRS and YFSETQ. V lost 3 bases, J lost 3 bases, and 12 bases stayed unmatched. The CDR3 is made up of 17 amino acids.

The rearrangement uses TRBV11-3 and TRBJ2-3, with 7 positions matching TRBD2. The V and J ends lost 3 bases and 3 bases, in that order; junction bases with no gene match: 6. The CDR3 runs to 15 residues. Germline V lookup: CDR1 SGHNT, CDR2 YENEEA. The CDR3 sequence: CASSLGGIRTDTQYF. CDR3 DNA: TGTGCCAGCAGCTTGGGAGGGATCAGAACAGATACGCAGTATTTT.

Comment on this clone: One end of the junction fails to match germline, which may point to a read error. The chain has TRBV7-7 and TRBJ2-1; TRBD2 agrees at 9 bases. Germline CDR1 reads SSHAT; CDR2 reads FNYEAQ (reference sequence). The CDR3 runs to 14 residues. The CDR3 loop reads CASSAGGAHNEQFF. In nucleotides, the CDR3 is TGTGCTAGCAGCGCGGGGGGGGCCCACAATGAGCAGTTCTTC.

The CDR3 DNA sequence: TGTGCCTGGAGTGAGGGACAGGGGGCTTGGGAGCAGTACTTC. This sequence encodes CAWSEGQGAWEQYF. This rearrangement joins TRBV30 to TRBJ2-7; 12 bases are a match to TRBD1. Germline values: CDR1 GTSNPN, CDR2 SVGIG (reference sequence). J was trimmed by 7 bases and V by 1 base; bases with no gene match: 5. The CDR3 loop spans 14 amino acids. Variable domain in full (rest from reference TRBV30 and TRBJ2-7): SQTIHQWPATLVQPVGSPLSLECTVEGTSNPNLYWYRQAAGRGLQLLFYSVGIGQISSEVPQNLSASRPQDRQFILSSKKLLLSDSGFYLCAWSEGQGAWEQYFGPGTRLTVT.

This chain joins TRBV7-6 and TRBJ2-5; TRBD2 matches 8 bases. CDR1 and CDR2 (germline): SGHVS, FNYEAQ. Trimming at V came to 5 bases and at J to 5 bases, leaving 7 bases not matched to a gene. The CDR3 is 14 amino acids. The CDR3 DNA reads as TGTGCCAGCAGCCCCCGGGAGGGTGGGGAGACCCAGTACTTC. Its translation is CASSPREGGETQYF.

The chain employs TRBV14 and TRBJ1-4; 7 positions match TRBD1. Per germline, CDR1 SGHDN and CDR2 FVKESK. The CDR3 runs 13 residues. With V trimmed by 3 bases and J by 10 bases, 5 bases remained unmatched. The CDR3 DNA is TGTGCCAGCAGCCAGGACCAGGGGGTAAAACTGTTTTTT. This encodes CASSQDQGVKLFF.

The chain has TRBV11-3 and TRBJ2-1; 8 bases are a match to TRBD2. The V and J ends lost 5 bases and 8 bases, in that order; junction bases with no gene match: 14. The CDR3 is made up of 16 amino acids. The germline V gene encodes CDR1 SGHNT and CDR2 YENEEA. In nucleotides, the CDR3 is TGTGCCAGCAGCCCCGCACTGGCGGGGGGCTCCCATGAGCAGTTCTTC. This encodes CASSPALAGGSHEQFF.

The chain combines TRBV10-1 with TRBJ1-1; weak D call: TRBD1 (6 bases). Germline V gene data show CDR1 as WNHNN and CDR2 as SYGVQD (reference sequence). This CDR3 is built from 15 residues. The V end was cut by 4 bases, the J end by 9 bases, with 21 bases between. The CDR3 sequence: CASSGTNRVRLKAFF. The CDR3 nucleotides are TGCGCCAGCAGTGGAACCAACAGGGTACGGCTGAAAGCTTTCTTT.

The table lists this clone with a count of one. The rearrangement links TRBV2 to TRBJ2-4; 7 bases map to TRBD1. The CDR3 runs 14 residues. The junction had 4 bases not matched to a gene; V was cut back by 4 bases and J by 4 bases. Looked up from germline, CDR1 is SNHLY and CDR2 is FYNNEI. CDR3 loop: CASSAARGKNIQYF. The CDR3 DNA reads as TGTGCCAGCAGTGCCGCCAGGGGGAAAAACATTCAGTACTTC. Supplemented by reference TRBV2 and TRBJ2-4, the full variable domain reads EPEVTQTPSHQVTQMGQEVILRCVPISNHLYFYWYRQILGQKVEFLVSFYNNEISEKSEIFDDQFSVERPDGSNFTLKIRSTKLEDSAMYFCASSAARGKNIQYFGAGTRLSVL.

The V call is TRBV2, the J call TRBJ2-7; D might be TRBD2 (7 bases). This CDR3 contains 13 residues. V lost 8 bases and J lost 2, with 13 bases in between. Germline-derived CDR1 and CDR2 are SNHLY and FYNNEI. The CDR3 DNA is TGTGCCAGCGGGGGGGCGGCCCCCTACGAGCAGTACTTC. This encodes CASGGAAPYEQYF.

The gene calls are TRBV7-6 and TRBJ1-4; tentative D call: TRBD1 (6 bases). CDR1 and CDR2 from the germline V gene are SGHVS and FNYEAQ. V shed 4 bases and J shed 0 bases, with 12 bases lying between them. CDR3 length: 16 amino acids. Here the CDR3 reads CASSSGQIATNEKLFF. In DNA, the CDR3 is TGTGCCAGCAGCTCTGGACAGATCGCAACTAATGAAAAACTGTTTTTT.

The chain carries TRBV9 and TRBJ1-2; D gene uncertain. Germline loops: CDR1 SGDLS, CDR2 YYNGEE. The CDR3 length is 15 residues. V lost 0 bases, J lost 7 bases, and 16 bases lay in between. The CDR3 DNA is TGTGCCAGCAGCGTAGAAGCGACGGCGTCGGGTGGCTACACCTTC. It codes for CASSVEATASGGYTF.

V usage is TRBV7-9 and J usage is TRBJ1-6; maybe TRBD1 (6 bases). CDR1 and CDR2 from the germline V gene are SEHNR and FQNEAQ (reference sequence). This CDR3 is built from 14 residues. V was clipped by 3 bases and J by 6 bases, with 9 bases between them. The CDR3 reads CASSFTRGNSPLHF. The CDR3 coding sequence is TGTGCCAGCAGCTTCACCAGGGGTAATTCACCCCTCCACTTT.

The gene calls are TRBV29-1 and TRBJ2-2; D is ambiguous. The CDR3 is 11 amino acids. The germline CDR1 and CDR2 sequences are SQVTM and ANQGSEA. Trimming shortened V by 6 bases and J by 1 base, and 3 bases separated the two germline ends. The CDR3 sequence is CSVGNTGELFF. CDR3 in DNA: TGCAGCGTCGGGAACACCGGGGAGCTGTTTTTT.

This clone was picked up a small number of times. This chain links TRBV5-8 with TRBJ2-1; TRBD2 agrees at 9 bases. This CDR3 contains 15 residues. The V and J ends lost 4 bases and 7 bases, in that order; junction bases with no gene match: 9. CDR1 is SGHTS, CDR2 YDEGEE, per germline. The DNA for the CDR3 is TGTGCCAGCAGCACGGGACTAGCCTTTTGGAATGAGCAGTTCTTC. Translation gives CASSTGLAFWNEQFF.

The V gene is TRBV6-5, the J gene TRBJ1-2; D not certain. This CDR3 region has 13 residues. V was trimmed by 6 bases and J by 0 bases, leaving 8 bases between them. Per the germline V gene, CDR1 is MNHEY and CDR2 is SVGAGI. The CDR3 nucleotides read TGTGCCAGCAGCCGCGGTTCTAACTATGGCTACACCTTC. Its protein is CASSRGSNYGYTF.

The J gene is TRBJ2-3, the V gene TRBV2; TRBD2 aligns across 8 bases. This CDR3 is built from 13 residues. Germline CDR1 and CDR2: SNHLY and FYNNEI. Unmatched junction bases numbered 2, after V lost 9 bases and J lost 0 bases. The CDR3 coding sequence is TGTGCCAGAGCGGGGGCTAGCACAGATACGCAGTATTTT. Its protein product is CARAGASTDTQYF. Combining the CDR3 with reference TRBV2 and TRBJ2-3 gives the whole variable domain EPEVTQTPSHQVTQMGQEVILRCVPISNHLYFYWYRQILGQKVEFLVSFYNNEISEKSEIFDDQFSVERPDGSNFTLKIRSTKLEDSAMYFCARAGASTDTQYFGPGTRLTVL.